Reported below is one T cell receptor beta chain. The table came from immunoSEQ multiplex PCR; TCRdb's copy has only in-frame clones and leaves some out. The profile shows 96,000 or so clones, 75% to 90% of them singletons. These data are taken from a study of T cell responses to AZD1222 COVID-19 vaccine. Looking at the study overall: The study pooled second doses at about 4 or about 12 weeks.

Germline V gives CDR1 LGHNA, CDR2 YSLEER. This CDR3 region has 16 residues. V was pared by 3 bases and J by 2 bases, with 6 bases of the junction left unmatched. Here the sequenced sample was peripheral blood, taken on day 0 of AZD1222 vaccination. The chain employs TRBV4-3 and TRBJ1-1; 10 bases fit TRBD1. This receptor was identified in an adult in good health. CDR3 protein: CASSQAGQGINTEAFF. The CDR3 DNA reads TGCGCCAGCAGCCAGGCGGGACAGGGGATTAACACTGAAGCTTTCTTT.